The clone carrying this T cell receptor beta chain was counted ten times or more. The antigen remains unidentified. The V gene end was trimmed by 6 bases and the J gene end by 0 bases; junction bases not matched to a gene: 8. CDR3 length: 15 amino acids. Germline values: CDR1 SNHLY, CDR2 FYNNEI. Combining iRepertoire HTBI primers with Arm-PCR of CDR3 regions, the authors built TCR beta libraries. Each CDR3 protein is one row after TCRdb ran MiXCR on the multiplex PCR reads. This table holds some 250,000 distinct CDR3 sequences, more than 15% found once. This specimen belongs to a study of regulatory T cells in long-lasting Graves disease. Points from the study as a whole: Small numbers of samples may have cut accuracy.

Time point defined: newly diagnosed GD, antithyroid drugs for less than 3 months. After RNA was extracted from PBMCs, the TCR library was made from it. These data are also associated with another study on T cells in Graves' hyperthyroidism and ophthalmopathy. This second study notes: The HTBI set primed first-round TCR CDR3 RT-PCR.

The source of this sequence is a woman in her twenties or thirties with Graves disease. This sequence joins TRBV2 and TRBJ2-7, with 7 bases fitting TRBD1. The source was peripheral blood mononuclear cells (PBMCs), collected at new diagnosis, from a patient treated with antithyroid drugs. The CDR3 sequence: CASSFRDRYSYEQYF. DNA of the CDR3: TGTGCCAGCAGCTTCCGGGACAGATACTCCTACGAGCAGTACTTC. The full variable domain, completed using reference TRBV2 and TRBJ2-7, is EPEVTQTPSHQVTQMGQEVILRCVPISNHLYFYWYRQILGQKVEFLVSFYNNEISEKSEIFDDQFSVERPDGSNFTLKIRSTKLEDSAMYFCASSFRDRYSYEQYFGPGTRLTVT.